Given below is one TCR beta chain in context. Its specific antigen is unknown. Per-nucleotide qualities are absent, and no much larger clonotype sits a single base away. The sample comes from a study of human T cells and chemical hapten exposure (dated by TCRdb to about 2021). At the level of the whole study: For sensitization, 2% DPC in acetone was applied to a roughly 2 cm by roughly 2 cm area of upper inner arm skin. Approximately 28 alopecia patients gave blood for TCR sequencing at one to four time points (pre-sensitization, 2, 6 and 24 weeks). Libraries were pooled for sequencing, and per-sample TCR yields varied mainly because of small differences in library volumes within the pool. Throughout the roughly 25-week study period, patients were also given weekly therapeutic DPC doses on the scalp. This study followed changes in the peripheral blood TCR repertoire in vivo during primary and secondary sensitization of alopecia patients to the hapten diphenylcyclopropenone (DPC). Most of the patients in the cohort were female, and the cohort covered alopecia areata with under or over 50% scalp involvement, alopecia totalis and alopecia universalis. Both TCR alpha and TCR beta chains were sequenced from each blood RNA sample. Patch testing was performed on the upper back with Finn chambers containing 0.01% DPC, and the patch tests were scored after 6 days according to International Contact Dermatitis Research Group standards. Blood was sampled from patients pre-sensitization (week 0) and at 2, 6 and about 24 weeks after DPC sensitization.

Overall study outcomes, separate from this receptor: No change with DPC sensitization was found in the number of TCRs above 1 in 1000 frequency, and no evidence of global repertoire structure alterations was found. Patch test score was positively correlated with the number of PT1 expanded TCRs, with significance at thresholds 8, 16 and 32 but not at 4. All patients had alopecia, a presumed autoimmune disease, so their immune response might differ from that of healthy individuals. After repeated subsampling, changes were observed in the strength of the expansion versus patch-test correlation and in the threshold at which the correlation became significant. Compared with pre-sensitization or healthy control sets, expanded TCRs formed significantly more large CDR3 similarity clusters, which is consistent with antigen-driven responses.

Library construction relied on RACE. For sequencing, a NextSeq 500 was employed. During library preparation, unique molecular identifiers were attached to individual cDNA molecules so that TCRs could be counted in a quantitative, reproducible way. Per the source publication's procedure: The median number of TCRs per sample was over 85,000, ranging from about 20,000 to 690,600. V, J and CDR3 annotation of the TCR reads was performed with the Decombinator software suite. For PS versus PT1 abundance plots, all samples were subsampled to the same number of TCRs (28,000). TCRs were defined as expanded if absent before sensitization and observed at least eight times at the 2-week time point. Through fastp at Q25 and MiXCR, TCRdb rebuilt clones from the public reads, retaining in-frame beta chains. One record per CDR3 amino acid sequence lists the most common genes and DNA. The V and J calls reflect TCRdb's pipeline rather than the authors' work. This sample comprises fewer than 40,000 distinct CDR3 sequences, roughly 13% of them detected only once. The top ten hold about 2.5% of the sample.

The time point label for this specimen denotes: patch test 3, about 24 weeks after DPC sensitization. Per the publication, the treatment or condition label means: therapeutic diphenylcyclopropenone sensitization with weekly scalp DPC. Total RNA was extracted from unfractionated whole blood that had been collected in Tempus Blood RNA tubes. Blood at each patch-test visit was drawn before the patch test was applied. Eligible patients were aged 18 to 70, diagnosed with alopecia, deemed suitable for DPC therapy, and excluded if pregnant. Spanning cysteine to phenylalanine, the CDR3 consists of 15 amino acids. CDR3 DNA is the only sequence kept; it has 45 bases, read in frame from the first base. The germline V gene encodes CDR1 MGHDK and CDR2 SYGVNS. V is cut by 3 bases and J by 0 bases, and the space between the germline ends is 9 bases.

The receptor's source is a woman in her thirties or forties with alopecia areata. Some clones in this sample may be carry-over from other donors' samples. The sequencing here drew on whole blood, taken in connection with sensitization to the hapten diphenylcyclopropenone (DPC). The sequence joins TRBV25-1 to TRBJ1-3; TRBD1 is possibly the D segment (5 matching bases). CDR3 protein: CASSEAGSSGNTIYF. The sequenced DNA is TGTGCCAGCAGTGAGGCAGGGAGCTCTGGAAACACCATATATTTT.